Shown below are 4 T cell receptor beta chains from a single sample sequenced in a study of technical replicates of blood from several donors (dated by TCRdb to 2016 to 2017). Library preparation was by the immunoSEQ multiplex PCR assay. TCRdb's version of the immuneACCESS table is confined to in-frame rearrangements and falls short of the full clone set. An unresolved V gene accounts for under half of the shortfall where checked; the remainder is of unknown origin. Counted in this sample were more than 65,000 clones; approximately 88% of them appeared once. Of the sample, roughly 5% falls within the top ten clones. Sequencing was done on a sample of PBMCs. These receptors all stem from a human donor in good health. Some clones in this sample may be carry-over from other donors' samples.

The gene calls are TRBV4-3 and TRBJ1-4; 8 positions agree with TRBD1. The CDR3 extends over 15 amino acids. V lost 3 bases to trimming and J lost 5 bases; unmatched junction nucleotides: 5. Germline V lookup: CDR1 LGHNA, CDR2 YSLEER. CDR3 sequence (DNA): TGCGCCAGCAGCCAGGTCAGACAGGGGAATGAAAAACTGTTTTTT. Encoded protein: CASSQVRQGNEKLFF.

The chain joins TRBV9 to TRBJ2-5; 14 positions agree with TRBD2. CDR1 and CDR2 (germline): SGDLS, YYNGEE. J gave up 3 bases and V 3 bases, and 4 bases lay outside the gene matches. This CDR3 is 16 amino acids long. The CDR3 DNA sequence: TGTGCCAGCAGCGGCCGACTAGCGGGAGGGAAAGAGACCCAGTACTTC. It is translated as CASSGRLAGGKETQYF.

The V and J genes are TRBV12-5 and TRBJ2-1; 9 bases match TRBD1. CDR3 length equals 14 residues. V lost 5 bases to trimming and J lost 7 bases; unmatched junction nucleotides: 6. The germline CDR1 and CDR2 sequences are LGHNT and FRNRAP. Written as DNA, the CDR3 is TGTGCTAGTGGTACAACAGGGGGCAGGAATGAGCAGTTCTTC. Its protein is CASGTTGGRNEQFF. Full variable domain (remainder filled in from reference TRBV12-5 and TRBJ2-1): DARVTQTPRHKVTEMGQEVTMRCQPILGHNTVFWYRQTMMQGLELLAYFRNRAPLDDSGMPKDRFSAEMPDATLATLKIQPSEPRDSAVYFCASGTTGGRNEQFFGPGTRLTVL.

This clone was detected once. CDR3 DNA: TGTGCCAGCAGTTACTCGACCCTAGGGGGGGGTGGGCAGTACTTC. Amino acid sequence: CASSYSTLGGGGQYF. The genes are TRBV6-5 and TRBJ2-7; TRBD2 might be the D (7 bases). CDR3 size: 15 residues. V was shortened by 0 bases and J by 9 bases, with 18 bases between the two germline ends. Per germline, CDR1 MNHEY and CDR2 SVGAGI.